The rows below give T cell receptor beta chains drawn from one sample of a study of blood T cell repertoires in COVID-19. Clones were sequenced by immunoSEQ multiplex PCR, and TCRdb holds only the in-frame ones, with some missing. In the table there are about 140,000 clones, around 80% of which are singletons. Sequencing was carried out using peripheral blood. The source of these receptors is a man between 50 and 59 years old with acute or convalescent COVID-19. CDR3s leave out the opening cysteine and the closing phenylalanine or tryptophan.

length	V	J	CDR3
10	TRBV6-5	TRBJ2-1	ASRNRVNEQF
13	TRBV5-5	TRBJ1-2	ASSLEDRRNYGYT
9	TRBV29-1	TRBJ2-5	SGGNAETQY
11	TRBV30	TRBJ1-2	AWSVAGNYGYT
13	TRBV6-5	TRBJ2-5	ASLILAGNPETQY
10	TRBV2	TRBJ2-1	ASSDQFNEQF
10	TRBV19	TRBJ1-1	ASSIDPGEAF
16	TRBV6-1	TRBJ1-5	ASSARGGAARNNQPQH
13	TRBV5-1	TRBJ1-4	ASSIGTGLNEKLF
12	TRBV4-2	TRBJ1-1	ASSHPDRGGEAF
13	TRBV10-1	TRBJ2-5	ASSAGQGVLETQY
10	TRBV29-1	TRBJ1-2	SGGTSNYGYT
13	TRBV6-1	TRBJ2-1	ASSEGDRGSHEQF
10	TRBV7-2	TRBJ1-3	ASSLSGNTIY
14	TRBV5-1	TRBJ2-2	VSSPRDWQTGGELF
13	TRBV6-1	TRBJ2-1	ASSDQPGQGNQQF
11	TRBV6-5	TRBJ1-1	ASSYRGLPEAF
12	TRBV18	TRBJ1-1	ASSRTESNTEAF
14	TRBV7-9	TRBJ2-1	ASSLYRDPIGNEQF
11	TRBV12-2	TRBJ2-1	ASRRTGGDEQF
11	TRBV30	TRBJ1-4	AWSYFALEKLF
11	TRBV27	TRBJ2-3	ASRTGWPDTQY